Sequencing of this TCR beta chain was carried out in a study of blood T cell repertoires in COVID-19. Whole-study context: The origin of the acute and convalescent COVID-19 samples was the United States, Italy and Spain. T cells, B-cell-depleted T cells, or PBMCs supplied cDNA or gDNA.

This CDR3 contains 15 residues. With 5 bases removed from V and 1 base from J, the gap between germline ends came to 16 bases. In germline, CDR1 is SGHRS, CDR2 YFSETQ. Under the authors' procedure: Estimates of nucleated cell counts were drawn from the amplification of reference gene primers. The repertoire was sequenced with immunoSEQ multiplex PCR; TCRdb's copy has only in-frame clones and lacks some. The V and J calls and clone size were taken over from that table, and D and trimming were inferred from the DNA. The data contain fewer than 300,000 clones, over 70% of them singletons. This chain joins TRBV5-1 and TRBJ2-7; D is perhaps TRBD1 (6 bases). The sequenced material came from peripheral blood. This receptor was obtained from a woman of 80 years or more with acute or convalescent COVID-19. CDR3: CASSQGGGGSYEQYF. Here the CDR3 DNA reads TGCGCCAGCAGTCAAGGGGGTGGCGGGTCCTACGAGCAGTACTTC. Together with reference TRBV5-1 and TRBJ2-7, the CDR3 gives the full variable domain: KAGVTQTPRYLIKTRGQQVTLSCSPISGHRSVSWYQQTPGQGLQFLFEYFSETQRNKGNFPGRFSGRQFSNSRSEMNVSTLELGDSALYLCASSQGGGGSYEQYFGPGTRLTVT.